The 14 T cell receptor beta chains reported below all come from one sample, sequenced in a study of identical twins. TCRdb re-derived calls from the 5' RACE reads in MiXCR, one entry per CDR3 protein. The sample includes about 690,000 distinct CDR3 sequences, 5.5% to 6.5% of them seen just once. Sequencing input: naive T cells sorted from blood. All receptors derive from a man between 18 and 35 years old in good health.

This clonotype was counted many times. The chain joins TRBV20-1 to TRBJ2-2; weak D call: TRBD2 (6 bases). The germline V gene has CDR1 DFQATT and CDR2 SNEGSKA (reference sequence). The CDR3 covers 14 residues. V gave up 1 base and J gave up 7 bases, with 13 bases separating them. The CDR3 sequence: CSARGLGFGGELFF. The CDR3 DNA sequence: TGCAGTGCTAGAGGACTAGGATTCGGCGGGGAGCTGTTTTTT.

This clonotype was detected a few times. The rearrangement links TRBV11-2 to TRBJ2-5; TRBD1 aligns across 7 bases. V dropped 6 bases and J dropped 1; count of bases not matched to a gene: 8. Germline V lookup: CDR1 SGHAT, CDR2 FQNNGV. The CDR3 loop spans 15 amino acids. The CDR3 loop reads CASSTGELVQETQYF. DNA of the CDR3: TGTGCCAGCAGTACAGGGGAATTGGTCCAAGAGACCCAGTACTTC.

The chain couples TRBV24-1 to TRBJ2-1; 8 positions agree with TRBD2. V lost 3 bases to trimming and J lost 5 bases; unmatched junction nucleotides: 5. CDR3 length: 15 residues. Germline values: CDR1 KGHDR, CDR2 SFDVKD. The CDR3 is CATSDGVAGNNEQFF. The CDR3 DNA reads TGTGCCACCAGTGATGGGGTAGCGGGGAACAATGAGCAGTTCTTC.

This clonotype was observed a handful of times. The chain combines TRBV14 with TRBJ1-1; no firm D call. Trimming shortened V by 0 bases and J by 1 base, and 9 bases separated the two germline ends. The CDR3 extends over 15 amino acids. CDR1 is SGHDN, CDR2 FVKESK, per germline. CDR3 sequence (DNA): TGTGCCAGCAGCCAAGATTACGCAGCGAACACTGAAGCTTTCTTT. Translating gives CASSQDYAANTEAFF.

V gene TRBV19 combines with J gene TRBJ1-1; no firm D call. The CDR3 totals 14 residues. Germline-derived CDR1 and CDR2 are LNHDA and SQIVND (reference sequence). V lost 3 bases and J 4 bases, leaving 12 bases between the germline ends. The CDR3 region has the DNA TGTGCCAGTAGTATCGTCGCCAGTAGCACTGAAGCTTTCTTT. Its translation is CASSIVASSTEAFF.

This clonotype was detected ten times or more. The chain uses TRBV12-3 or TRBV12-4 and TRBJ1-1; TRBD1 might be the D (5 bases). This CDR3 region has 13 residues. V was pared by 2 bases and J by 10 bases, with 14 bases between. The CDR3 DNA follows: TGTGCCAGCAGTTTATTAGGAGGTGGGGCAGCTTTCTTT. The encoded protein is CASSLLGGGAAFF.

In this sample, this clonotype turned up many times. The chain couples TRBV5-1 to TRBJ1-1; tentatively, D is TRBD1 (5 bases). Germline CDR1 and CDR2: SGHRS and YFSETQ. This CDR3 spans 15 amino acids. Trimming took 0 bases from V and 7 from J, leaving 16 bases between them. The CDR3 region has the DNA TGCGCCAGCAGCTTGGGGCTGAAAGGGGACGGTGAAGCTTTCTTT. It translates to CASSLGLKGDGEAFF.

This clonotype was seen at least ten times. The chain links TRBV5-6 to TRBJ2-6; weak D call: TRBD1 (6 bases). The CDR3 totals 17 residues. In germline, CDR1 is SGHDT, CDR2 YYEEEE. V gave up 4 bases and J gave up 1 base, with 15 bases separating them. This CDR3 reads CASSRLLQGSGANVLTF. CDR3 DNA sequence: TGTGCCAGCAGCCGACTTTTACAGGGATCTGGGGCCAACGTCCTGACTTTC.

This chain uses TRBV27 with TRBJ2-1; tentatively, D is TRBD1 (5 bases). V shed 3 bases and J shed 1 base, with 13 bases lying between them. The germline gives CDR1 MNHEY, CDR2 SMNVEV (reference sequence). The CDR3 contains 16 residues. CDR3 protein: CASSFWGSGSYNEQFF. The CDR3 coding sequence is TGTGCCAGCAGTTTCTGGGGCAGTGGGTCCTACAATGAGCAGTTCTTC.

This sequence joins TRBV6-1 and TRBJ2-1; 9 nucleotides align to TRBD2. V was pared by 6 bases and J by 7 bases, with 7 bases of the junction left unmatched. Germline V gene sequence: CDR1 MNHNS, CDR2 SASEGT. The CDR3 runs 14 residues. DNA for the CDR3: TGTGCCAGCAGCTTCGGACTAGCGTCGAATGAGCAGTTCTTC. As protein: CASSFGLASNEQFF.

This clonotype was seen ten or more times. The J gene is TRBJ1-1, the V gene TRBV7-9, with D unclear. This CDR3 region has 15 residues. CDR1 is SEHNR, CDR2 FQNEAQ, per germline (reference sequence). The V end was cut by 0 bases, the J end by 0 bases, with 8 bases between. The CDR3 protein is CASSLARVMNTEAFF. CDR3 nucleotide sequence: TGTGCCAGCAGCTTAGCGAGGGTAATGAACACTGAAGCTTTCTTT. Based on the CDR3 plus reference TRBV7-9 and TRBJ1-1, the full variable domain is DTGVSQNPRHKITKRGQNVTFRCDPISEHNRLYWYRQTLGQGPEFLTYFQNEAQLEKSRLLSDRFSAERPKGSFSTLEIQRTEQGDSAMYLCASSLARVMNTEAFFGQGTRLTVV.

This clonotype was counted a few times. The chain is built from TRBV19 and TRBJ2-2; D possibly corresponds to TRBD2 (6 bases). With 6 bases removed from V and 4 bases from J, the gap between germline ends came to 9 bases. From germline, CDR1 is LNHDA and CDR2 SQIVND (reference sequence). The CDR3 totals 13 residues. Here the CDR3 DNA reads TGTGCCAGTAGGCATAGCGGCACCGGGGAGCTGTTTTTT. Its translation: CASRHSGTGELFF.

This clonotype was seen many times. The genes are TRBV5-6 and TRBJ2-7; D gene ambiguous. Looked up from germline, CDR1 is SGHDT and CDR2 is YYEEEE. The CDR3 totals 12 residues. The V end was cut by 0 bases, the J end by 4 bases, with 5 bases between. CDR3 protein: CASSLASYEQYV. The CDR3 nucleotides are TGTGCCAGCAGCTTGGCCTCTTACGAGCAGTACGTC.

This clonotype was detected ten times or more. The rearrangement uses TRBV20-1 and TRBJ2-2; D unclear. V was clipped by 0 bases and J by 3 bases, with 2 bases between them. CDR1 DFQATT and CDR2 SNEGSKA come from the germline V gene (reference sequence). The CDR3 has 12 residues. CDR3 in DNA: TGCAGTGCTAGAGATCACACCGGGGAGCTGTTTTTT. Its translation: CSARDHTGELFF.